The source of this T cell receptor (beta chain) is a study of Ad26.COV2.S vaccination and SARS-CoV-2 variants. Study-wide findings and caveats: Placebo recipients showed lower spike-specific TCR breadth than vaccinees. Possibly, TCR breadth and depth analyses underestimated total T cell responses.

TCRdb's table, derived via immunoSEQ multiplex PCR, lists solely in-frame clones and lacks some. The sample holds some 190,000 clones, around 88% seen once. In germline, CDR1 is SGHTS, CDR2 YDEGEE. CDR3 size: 13 residues. V lost 2 bases and J lost 6, with 9 bases in between. On this clone: Antigen: not known.

The source is a human donor who had recovered from COVID-19. The input for sequencing was peripheral blood, taken after recovery from COVID-19. The chain links TRBV5-8 to TRBJ2-1; D is unresolved. CDR3 sequence: CASSLMGANEQFF. As DNA, the CDR3 is TGTGCCAGCAGCTTAATGGGCGCCAATGAGCAGTTCTTC.